This T cell receptor (beta chain) was found in a study of regulatory T cells in long-lasting Graves disease (dated by TCRdb to 2020 to 2023). Notes on the research overall: Persistent Graves' disease was defined as persistently positive TSH receptor autoantibodies together with antithyroid drug treatment for over 5 years. The study took place in China and was registered as a clinical trial. Persistent Graves' disease patients were compared with newly diagnosed Graves' disease patients by peripheral blood TCR sequencing and RNA sequencing. In the clinical cohort, patients with persistent Graves' disease had used antithyroid drugs for an average of about 10.3 years. A total of roughly 35 samples underwent TCR sequencing: about 13 from persistent and approximately 20 from newly diagnosed Graves' disease patients. Results and caveats for the whole study, not just this receptor: Compared with newly diagnosed patients, persistent Graves' disease patients had lower TCR Shannon entropy and fewer highly expanded clones, which suggests clonal expansion. Because the primary lesion, thyroid tissue, could not be accessed, the study looked at peripheral blood alone. Patients with persistent disease shared more public clonotypes (about 2,700) than newly diagnosed patients did (966). TRBV28, TRBJ1-2 and TRBJ2-5 were preferentially used in persistent disease, while TRBV20-1 and TRBJ2-1 were favored in newly diagnosed disease. Sequencing and analysis were restricted to the TCR beta chain. The small sample size was acknowledged by the authors as a limitation that may reduce accuracy.

The library was produced with multiplex PCR. Sequencing used an Illumina HiSeq 4000. iRepertoire HTBI primers and Arm-PCR amplification of CDR3 regions were used to construct TCR beta libraries. Before sequencing, the PCR products underwent gel purification. In the paper's pipeline: A total of some 65 TRBV and some 15 TRBJ segments were identified across samples and were used for gene usage analysis of CDR3 amino acid clonotypes. COPE and FqMerger were used to merge the filtered high-quality paired reads into contigs. BLAST was used to align contigs to IMGT TRBV, TRBD and TRBJ reference genes, with CDR3 defined following IMGT. Clonotypes above 0.1% frequency were classified as highly expanded clones. Shannon entropy served as the measure of repertoire diversity, while the Gini coefficient captured V-J evenness. Clonotypes shared by more than one individual were considered public. The public reads were reanalyzed by TCRdb: fastp trimming at Q25, MiXCR alignment, in-frame beta chains only. Each record represents a unique CDR3 protein, reported with the most common genes and DNA among its rows. TCRdb, not the original authors, processed these V and J calls. The sample table contains more than 300,000 distinct CDR3 sequences; only one count was recorded for roughly 23% of them. The ten largest account for approximately 30% of the sample.

In the case of this clonotype: Its antigen is not yet known. Nothing much larger sits one base from this clone, and base qualities are not available.

The meaning of the sample's time point label: persistent/refractory GD, antithyroid drugs over 5 years with positive TRAb. For both TCR sequencing and RNA sequencing, RNA was extracted from PBMCs in TRIzol. Graves' disease was diagnosed according to American Thyroid Association guidelines. Patients were recruited from an endocrinology department in Xi'an, China. Each patient gave roughly 8.4 milliliters of peripheral blood, collected in an EDTA anticoagulant tube. Ficoll Paque Plus density gradient separation was used to isolate PBMCs, and no additional T cell sorting was done. RNA quality was checked with an Agilent 2100 Bioanalyzer and agarose gel, and concentration with a NanoDrop 2000. Sequences MNHEY (CDR1) and SVGAGI (CDR2) are obtained from the germline V gene. The CDR3 starts with the cysteine, ends with the phenylalanine, and has 16 residues. Only CDR3 DNA is held: 48 bases, read in frame from base 1. The V end loses 4 bases and the J end loses 2 bases, and a stretch of 12 bases separates them.

Specimen: peripheral blood mononuclear cells (PBMCs), collected when the disease was refractory, from a patient treated with antithyroid drugs. The sequence is built from TRBV6-5 and TRBJ2-6, with the D segment identity uncertain. This receptor was taken from a woman aged 40 to 49 with Graves disease. Donor details come from another sample of the same person, matched by shared clones. The CDR3 region reads CASSSSWQPGANVLTF. The nucleotide sequence is given as TGTGCCAGCAGTTCCTCGTGGCAGCCTGGGGCCAACGTCCTGACTTTC.